One T cell receptor beta chain is described in this entry. This receptor's antigen is unknown. Base qualities were left out, and no much larger clone turns up one base away. The donors belonged to the validation cohort of 90 to 150 subjects, which was separate from the 666-subject first cohort. The sample is drawn from a study of cytomegalovirus exposure and HLA in healthy donors (dated by TCRdb to the late 2010s). In terms of the full investigation: The approximately 710 repertoires of the first cohort and the 120 or so validation repertoires were produced on the same platform, according to a later analysis. The aim of the study was to test whether cataloging public T cell receptors could identify signatures of past pathogen exposure. A separate validation cohort of roughly 110 different subjects was used in addition to the roughly 700-subject first cohort. The study combined high-throughput TCR immunosequencing, statistical association of individual TCRs with disease status, and machine learning to predict cytomegalovirus infection status.

What the study reported, not specific to this receptor: Most TCR sequences were seen in very few donors, while some public TCRs were found in many individuals. The study gave a list of 150 to 200 TCR beta chains associated with cytomegalovirus. The classifier was reported to diagnose cytomegalovirus status with high specificity and sensitivity in both the original cohort and the validation cohort. The validation cohort had no HLA typing available for a later analysis, so co-occurrence within that cohort was assessed over all 120 or so repertoires. Subsequent analysis determined that TCRs grouped into clusters in the first cohort also showed a tendency toward co-occurrence across the 120 validation repertoires, and 90% to 95% of cluster scores exceeded 0. According to the authors, the approach could potentially be generalized to other disease states and immunological phenotypes. A few of the identified cytomegalovirus-associated TCR beta chains were confirmed in vitro to be specific for cytomegalovirus antigens.

Library generation was performed with the immunoSEQ multiplex PCR assay. Regarding the original processing steps: A statistical classification framework was built for diagnosing cytomegalovirus status from the catalog of TCR beta chain sequences. The table was pulled from immuneACCESS by TCRdb, which kept in-frame rearrangements only. Such tables lose some clones; where checked, under half of the loss comes from unresolved V genes, and the rest has no known cause. V, J and clone size reflect that table, while D and trimming were determined from the DNA. The sample has over 50,000 clones on record, 90% to 97% of them singletons. In total, the top ten clones hold more than 0.9% of the sample. V gives up 0 bases and J gives up 5 bases, and the segment between their germline ends measures 11 bases. The CDR3 measures 15 amino acids from cysteine to phenylalanine. Only the CDR3 DNA is retained, 45 bases long and in frame from the first base. CDR1 is given as MNHEY and CDR2 as SMNVEV, both from the germline V gene (reference sequence).

The receptor chain draws on TRBV27 and TRBJ2-1; a weak D assignment points to TRBD2 (7 bases agree). Sample: PBMCs. This TCR came from a woman between 18 and 29 years old in good health and CMV-seronegative. The DNA is TGTGCCAGCAGTTTATCGGGGGGGCCTAACAATGAGCAGTTCTTC. Translated, this is CASSLSGGPNNEQFF.